The sequence of this T cell receptor (beta chain) was determined in a study of graft-versus-host responses after intestinal transplantation. As for the study in general: Anti-thymocyte globulin served as induction for all recipients, who then took tacrolimus and steroids for about 3 years.

Overall study results and limits: Early declines in HvG clones that occurred post-transplant were associated with peak circulating GvH clone levels.

The CDR3 has 17 amino acids. The germline gives CDR1 LGHNA, CDR2 YSLEER. The V gene end was trimmed by 0 bases and the J gene end by 2 bases; junction bases not matched to a gene: 8. Note on this clone: Antigen specificity is unknown. The sample holds other DNA sequences that translate to the same CDR3.

The data were produced by immunoSEQ multiplex PCR, yet TCRdb's version contains in-frame clones alone and is incomplete. The sample carries 80,000 to 95,000 clones, 85% to 95% recorded once. The material was unstimulated CD8+ T cells sorted from spleen or lymph node cells, obtained before intestinal transplant. The receptor was derived from a human donor who received an intestinal transplant. The genes are TRBV4-3 and TRBJ2-3; 7 positions agree with TRBD1. CDR3 DNA sequence: TGCGCCAGCAGCCAAGAACGGCTGCAGGGGGTCACAGATACGCAGTATTTT. Its protein is CASSQERLQGVTDTQYF.